In its sample, the clone carrying this TCR beta chain was seen once. This sample is drawn from a study of blood T cell repertoires in COVID-19. TCRdb's copy holds only in-frame clones and misses some; the assay was immunoSEQ multiplex PCR. The sample contains 12,000 or so clones, 90% of which appear only once. This CDR3 is 15 amino acids long. V gave up 6 bases and J gave up 8 bases; unmatched junction bases: 10. Germline values: CDR1 MRHNA, CDR2 SNTAGT. The specimen sequenced was peripheral blood. The TCR originated in a man in his 70s with active COVID-19. The V and J genes are TRBV6-4 and TRBJ2-1; 10 nucleotides agree with TRBD2. The CDR3 sequence: CASSPRSGRFYEQFF. DNA for the CDR3: TGTGCCAGCAGCCCGCGTAGCGGGAGGTTCTATGAGCAGTTCTTC.